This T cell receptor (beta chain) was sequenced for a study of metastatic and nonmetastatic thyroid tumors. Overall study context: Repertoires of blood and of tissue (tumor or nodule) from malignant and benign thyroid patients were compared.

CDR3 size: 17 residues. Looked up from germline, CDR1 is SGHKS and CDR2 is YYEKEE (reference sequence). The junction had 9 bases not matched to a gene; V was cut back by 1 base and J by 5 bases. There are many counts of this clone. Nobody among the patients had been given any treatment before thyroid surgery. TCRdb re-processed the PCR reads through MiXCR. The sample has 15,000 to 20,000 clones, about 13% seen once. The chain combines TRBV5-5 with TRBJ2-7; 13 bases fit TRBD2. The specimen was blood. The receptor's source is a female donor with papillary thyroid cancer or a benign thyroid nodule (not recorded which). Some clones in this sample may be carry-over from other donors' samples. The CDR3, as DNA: TGTGCCAGCAGCTTGAAAAAGGGGACTAGCGGGGACCACGAGCAGTACTTC. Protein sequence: CASSLKKGTSGDHEQYF.